Following are 18 T cell receptor beta chains from one sample sequenced in a study of blood T cell repertoires in COVID-19. Some clones are missing from TCRdb's copy, which holds only in-frame ones; the method was immunoSEQ multiplex PCR. The profile covers some 380,000 clones, with 90% appearing a single time and about 6.8% taken by the ten largest. Sequenced input: peripheral blood. These receptors all stem from a man younger than 35 with active or convalescent COVID-19.

The chain recombines TRBV28 with TRBJ2-3; 8 bases are shared with TRBD2. Germline CDR1 reads MDHEN; CDR2 reads SYDVKM. This CDR3 comprises 13 residues. The V segment lost 10 bases and the J segment 4 bases; nucleotides outside the gene matches: 7. The CDR3 region has the DNA TGTGCCATGAGCGGGGGACGCGCAGATACGCAGTATTTT. This translates into CAMSGGRADTQYF.

V is TRBV7-3 and J is TRBJ2-7; 11 bases agree with TRBD1. The CDR3 contains 15 residues. V shed 5 bases and J 1 base; nucleotides not matched to a gene: 4. CDR1 is SGHTA and CDR2 is FQGTGA in the germline V gene. In DNA form, the CDR3 reads TGTGCCAGCAGCCCTGGGACAGGGGGATCCTACGAGCAGTACTTC. Protein product: CASSPGTGGSYEQYF.

The chain uses TRBV2 and TRBJ1-1; D gene uncertain. Germline V gene data show CDR1 as SNHLY and CDR2 as FYNNEI. CDR3 length: 11 amino acids. Trimming took off 8 bases at V and 4 bases at J, with 8 bases between the two ends. The CDR3 coding sequence is TGTGCCAGCGTGGCAACCACTGAAGCTTTCTTT. Protein sequence: CASVATTEAFF.

The J gene is TRBJ2-2, the V gene TRBV3-1 (or the pseudogene TRBV3-2), with D possibly TRBD2 on 6 matching bases. The CDR3 spans 17 residues. CDR1 and CDR2 (germline): LGHDT, YNNKEL (reference sequence). V was shortened by 6 bases and J by 4 bases, with 21 bases between the two germline ends. This CDR3 reads CASSVMDYAGSTGELFF. Written as DNA, the CDR3 is TGTGCCAGCAGTGTAATGGACTATGCGGGGAGCACCGGGGAGCTGTTTTTT.

The J gene is TRBJ2-7, the V gene TRBV5-1; tentatively, D is TRBD1 (5 bases). CDR1 is SGHRS and CDR2 is YFSETQ in the germline V gene. CDR3 size: 14 residues. V lost 4 bases to trimming and J lost 0 bases, with 11 bases between them. The CDR3, as DNA: TGCGCCAGCAGCCCTACAACAGGCTCCTACGAGCAGTACTTC. Protein product: CASSPTTGSYEQYF. Variable domain in full (rest from reference TRBV5-1 and TRBJ2-7): KAGVTQTPRYLIKTRGQQVTLSCSPISGHRSVSWYQQTPGQGLQFLFEYFSETQRNKGNFPGRFSGRQFSNSRSEMNVSTLELGDSALYLCASSPTTGSYEQYFGPGTRLTVT.

The chain carries TRBV7-6 and TRBJ2-7; perhaps TRBD2 as D (5 bases). CDR3 length: 13 amino acids. Germline V gene data show CDR1 as SGHVS and CDR2 as FNYEAQ. The V and J ends lost 5 bases and 6 bases respectively, with 14 bases between them. The CDR3 spells CASSPRESLEQYF. CDR3 nucleotides: TGTGCCAGCAGCCCAAGGGAGAGCCTCGAGCAGTACTTC.

V usage is TRBV6-4 and J usage is TRBJ1-2; 7 bases align to TRBD1. Germline CDR1 and CDR2: MRHNA and SNTAGT. Trimming took 6 bases from V and 6 from J; bases not matched to a gene: 4. The CDR3 consists of 12 residues. The CDR3 loop reads CASRGDSDGYTF. The CDR3 DNA follows: TGTGCCAGCAGGGGGGACAGCGATGGCTACACCTTC.

The CDR3 region is CASSEERDRVIFGSTGELFF. The CDR3 coding sequence is TGTGCCAGCAGCGAGGAAAGGGACAGGGTTATTTTTGGGTCCACCGGGGAGCTGTTTTTT. J is TRBJ2-2 and V is TRBV21-1; the table names TRBD1, a call not compared with the DNA. TRBV21-1 is designated a pseudogene. This CDR3 has 20 residues.

The CDR3 DNA sequence: TGCGCCAGCAGTCACTTCTTAATTCCGGGACAGGGGGCTTGGACTGAAGCTTTCTTT. This codes for CASSHFLIPGQGAWTEAFF. The chain employs TRBV23-1 and TRBJ1-1; 12 bases are a match to TRBD1. TRBV23-1 is an ORF; its function is uncertain. J lost 5 bases, V lost 3 bases, and 16 bases had no gene match. This CDR3 comprises 19 residues.

The CDR3 sequence: CATRTGDQPQHF. DNA for the CDR3: TGTGCCACAAGGACAGGGGATCAGCCCCAGCATTTT. The chain uses TRBV10-3 and TRBJ1-5; 9 bases are shared with TRBD1. Trimming at V came to 10 bases and at J to 5 bases, leaving 3 bases not matched to a gene. The germline CDR1 and CDR2 sequences are ENHRY and SYGVKD. The CDR3 is 12 amino acids.

For the CDR3, the DNA is TGTGCCAGCTCCTTGGTTGGGACTAGCAAGTACGAGCAGTACTTC. Amino acid sequence: CASSLVGTSKYEQYF. The chain is built from TRBV18 and TRBJ2-7, with TRBD2 matching 9 bases. V shed 6 bases and J 4 bases; nucleotides not matched to a gene: 10. Germline lookup yields CDR1 KGHSH and CDR2 LQKENI. The CDR3 runs to 15 residues.

The V and J genes are TRBV10-1 and TRBJ1-1; D is unclear. Trimming pared 7 bases from V and 2 bases from J, leaving 8 bases between. Looked up from germline, CDR1 is WNHNN and CDR2 is SYGVQD (reference sequence). This CDR3 spans 12 amino acids. This chain's CDR3 is CASKFRNTEAFF. CDR3 DNA sequence: TGCGCCAGCAAATTTAGAAACACTGAAGCTTTCTTT.

The CDR3 loop reads CASSQDRGGGYTF. DNA for the CDR3: TGTGCCAGCAGCCAGGACAGGGGAGGAGGCTACACCTTC. The chain is built from TRBV11-2 and TRBJ1-2; TRBD1 agrees at 9 bases. The CDR3 is 13 amino acids. The germline CDR1 and CDR2 sequences are SGHAT and FQNNGV. After removal of 5 bases from V and 8 bases from J, the junction contained 6 bases not matched to a gene.

This sequence joins TRBV7-9 and TRBJ2-7; 11 nucleotides line up with TRBD2. The V gene end was trimmed by 5 bases and the J gene end by 0 bases; junction bases not matched to a gene: 9. The germline gives CDR1 SEHNR, CDR2 FQNEAQ (reference sequence). The CDR3 sequence is 17 residues long. CDR3 protein: CASSLGLAGLSSYEQYF. Here the CDR3 DNA reads TGTGCCAGCAGCCTAGGACTAGCGGGTCTAAGCTCCTACGAGCAGTACTTC. The complete variable domain, with remaining parts taken from reference TRBV7-9 and TRBJ2-7, reads DTGVSQNPRHKITKRGQNVTFRCDPISEHNRLYWYRQTLGQGPEFLTYFQNEAQLEKSRLLSDRFSAERPKGSFSTLEIQRTEQGDSAMYLCASSLGLAGLSSYEQYFGPGTRLTVT.

The chain employs TRBV28 and TRBJ1-1, with D hard to call. Germline-derived CDR1 and CDR2 are MDHEN and SYDVKM. Trimming cost V 9 bases and J 1 base, with 6 bases left between them. The CDR3 runs to 11 residues. The CDR3 DNA follows: TGTGCCAGTATACAGAACACTGAAGCTTTCTTT. This translates into CASIQNTEAFF. Looking up the rest from reference TRBV28 and TRBJ1-1 gives the full variable domain: DVKVTQSSRYLVKRTGEKVFLECVQDMDHENMFWYRQDPGLGLRLIYFSYDVKMKEKGDIPEGYSVSREKKERFSLILESASTNQTSMYLCASIQNTEAFFGQGTRLTVV.

The CDR3 sequence is CASSAHRGRPLNEQYF. Here the CDR3 DNA reads TGTGCCAGCAGTGCGCACAGGGGCCGACCTCTGAACGAGCAGTACTTC. The V and J genes are TRBV6-1 and TRBJ2-7, with 7 bases matching TRBD1. Germline-derived CDR1 and CDR2 are MNHNS and SASEGT. This CDR3 has 16 residues. J was trimmed by 5 bases and V by 4 bases; bases with no gene match: 14.

The gene calls are TRBV7-9 and TRBJ2-5, with TRBD1 as a possible D gene (5 bases). Germline CDR1 reads SEHNR; CDR2 reads FQNEAQ (reference sequence). The CDR3 runs 14 residues. V lost 1 base, J lost 10 bases, and 16 bases lay in between. CDR3 sequence (DNA): TGTGCCAGCAGCTTAGATTTCGGAAAAGGGGACCAGTACTTC. Protein: CASSLDFGKGDQYF.

This clone occurred a few times. The genes are TRBV19 and TRBJ1-1, with unresolved D. V lost 4 bases to trimming and J lost 4 bases, with 13 bases between them. The CDR3 contains 14 residues. Germline loops: CDR1 LNHDA, CDR2 SQIVND (reference sequence). CDR3 DNA sequence: TGTGCCAGTAGTACACCCCGCGAAGCCACTGAAGCTTTCTTT. Encoded protein: CASSTPREATEAFF. The complete variable domain, with remaining parts taken from reference TRBV19 and TRBJ1-1, reads DGGITQSPKYLFRKEGQNVTLSCEQNLNHDAMYWYRQDPGQGLRLIYYSQIVNDFQKGDIAEGYSVSREKKESFPLTVTSAQKNPTAFYLCASSTPREATEAFFGQGTRLTVV.